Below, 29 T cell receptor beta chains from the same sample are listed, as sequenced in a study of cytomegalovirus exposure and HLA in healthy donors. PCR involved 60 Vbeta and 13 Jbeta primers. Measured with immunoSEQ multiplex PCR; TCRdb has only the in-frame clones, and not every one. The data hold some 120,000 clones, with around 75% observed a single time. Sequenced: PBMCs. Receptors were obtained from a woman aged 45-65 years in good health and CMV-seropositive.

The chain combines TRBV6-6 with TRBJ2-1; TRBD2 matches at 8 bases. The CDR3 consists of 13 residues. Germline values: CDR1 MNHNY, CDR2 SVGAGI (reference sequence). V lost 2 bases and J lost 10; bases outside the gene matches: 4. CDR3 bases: TGTGCCAGCAGTTACGTCGGGGGGGCCGAGCAGTTCTTC. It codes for CASSYVGGAEQFF.

The CDR3 sequence is CASSQNSPHSGANVLTF. The DNA of the CDR3 is TGTGCCAGCTCACAAAACTCGCCGCACTCTGGGGCCAACGTCCTGACTTTC. V gene TRBV18 combines with J gene TRBJ2-6; no clear D. Trimming shortened V by 4 bases and J by 0 bases, and 13 bases separated the two germline ends. Germline CDR1 and CDR2: KGHSH and LQKENI. The CDR3 is 17 amino acids.

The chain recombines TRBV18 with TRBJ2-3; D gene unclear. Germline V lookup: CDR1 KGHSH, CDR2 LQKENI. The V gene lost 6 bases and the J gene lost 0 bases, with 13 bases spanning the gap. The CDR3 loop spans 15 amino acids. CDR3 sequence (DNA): TGTGCCAGCTCGCCCCAAACTCTTAGCACAGATACGCAGTATTTT. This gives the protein CASSPQTLSTDTQYF.

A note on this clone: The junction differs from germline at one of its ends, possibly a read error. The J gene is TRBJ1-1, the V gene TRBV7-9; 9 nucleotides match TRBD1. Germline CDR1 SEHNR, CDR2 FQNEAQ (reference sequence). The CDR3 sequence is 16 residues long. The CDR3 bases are TGTTCCAGCAGCACCAGAGGGGACAGGGTGAACACTGAAGCTTTCTTT. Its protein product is CSSSTRGDRVNTEAFF.

CDR3: CASSQGLVNRGLTQYF. Written as DNA, the CDR3 is TGCGCCAGCAGCCAAGGGTTGGTAAATAGGGGTTTAACGCAGTATTTT. This sequence joins TRBV4-3 and TRBJ2-3; D possibly corresponds to TRBD1 (5 bases). Germline V gene sequence: CDR1 LGHNA, CDR2 YSLEER. V was cut by 1 base and J by 9 bases, with 20 bases left in between. This CDR3 is built from 16 residues.

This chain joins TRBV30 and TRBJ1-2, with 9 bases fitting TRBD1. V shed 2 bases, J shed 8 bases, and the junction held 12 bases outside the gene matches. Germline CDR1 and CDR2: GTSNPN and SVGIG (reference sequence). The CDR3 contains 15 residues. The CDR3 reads CAWSLRDRVLGGYTF. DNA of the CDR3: TGTGCCTGGAGTCTCCGGGACAGGGTGTTGGGGGGCTACACCTTC.

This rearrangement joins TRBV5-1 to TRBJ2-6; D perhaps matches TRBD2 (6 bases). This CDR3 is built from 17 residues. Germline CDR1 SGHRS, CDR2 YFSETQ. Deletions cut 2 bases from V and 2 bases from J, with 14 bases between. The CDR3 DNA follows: TGCGCCAGCAGCTTTTCCTCGGGAGTCGCTGGGGCCAACGTCCTGACTTTC. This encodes CASSFSSGVAGANVLTF.

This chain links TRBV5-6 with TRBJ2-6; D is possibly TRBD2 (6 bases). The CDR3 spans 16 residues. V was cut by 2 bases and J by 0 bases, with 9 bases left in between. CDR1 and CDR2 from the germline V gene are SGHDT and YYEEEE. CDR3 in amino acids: CASSFGLFSGANVLTF. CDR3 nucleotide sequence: TGTGCCAGCAGCTTCGGACTATTCTCTGGGGCCAACGTCCTGACTTTC.

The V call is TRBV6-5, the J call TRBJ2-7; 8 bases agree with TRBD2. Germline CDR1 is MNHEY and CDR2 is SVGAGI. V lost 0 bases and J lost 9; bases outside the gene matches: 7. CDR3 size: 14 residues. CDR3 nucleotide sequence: TGTGCCAGCAGTTACTCGAGAGCGGGGGTTGCGCAGTACTTC. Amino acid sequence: CASSYSRAGVAQYF.

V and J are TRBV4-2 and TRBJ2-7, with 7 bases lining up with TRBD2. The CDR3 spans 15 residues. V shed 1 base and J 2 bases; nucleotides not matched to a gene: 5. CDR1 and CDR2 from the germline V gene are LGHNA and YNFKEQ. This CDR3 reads CASSQVTGGTYEQYF. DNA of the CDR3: TGTGCCAGCAGCCAAGTGACGGGAGGTACCTACGAGCAGTACTTC.

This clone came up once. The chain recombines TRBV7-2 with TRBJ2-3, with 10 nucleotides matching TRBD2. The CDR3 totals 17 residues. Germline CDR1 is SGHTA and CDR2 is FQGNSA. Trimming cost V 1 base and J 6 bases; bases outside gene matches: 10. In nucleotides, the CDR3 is TGTGCCAGCAGCTTAGTGCTTAGGGCTAGCGGGAGTGATACGCAGTATTTT. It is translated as CASSLVLRASGSDTQYF.

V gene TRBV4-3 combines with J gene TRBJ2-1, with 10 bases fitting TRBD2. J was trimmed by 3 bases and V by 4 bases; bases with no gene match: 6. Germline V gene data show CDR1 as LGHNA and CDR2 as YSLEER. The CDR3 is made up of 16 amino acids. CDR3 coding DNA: TGCGCCAGCAGCCGCCTAGCGGGAGTACTCTACAATGAGCAGTTCTTC. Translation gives CASSRLAGVLYNEQFF.

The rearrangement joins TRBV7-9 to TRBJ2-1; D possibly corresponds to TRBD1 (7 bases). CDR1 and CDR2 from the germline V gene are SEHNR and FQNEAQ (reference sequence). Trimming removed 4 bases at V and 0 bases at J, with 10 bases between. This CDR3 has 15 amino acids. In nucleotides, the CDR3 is TGTGCCAGCAGCTCAGGGGGGAGCTCCTACAATGAGCAGTTCTTC. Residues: CASSSGGSSYNEQFF.

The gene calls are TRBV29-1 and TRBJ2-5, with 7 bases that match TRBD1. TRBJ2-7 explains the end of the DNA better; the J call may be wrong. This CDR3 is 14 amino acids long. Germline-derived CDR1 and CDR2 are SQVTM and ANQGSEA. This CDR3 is CSAARPGQSYEQYF. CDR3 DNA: TGCAGCGCCGCACGTCCGGGACAGTCCTACGAGCAGTACTTC.

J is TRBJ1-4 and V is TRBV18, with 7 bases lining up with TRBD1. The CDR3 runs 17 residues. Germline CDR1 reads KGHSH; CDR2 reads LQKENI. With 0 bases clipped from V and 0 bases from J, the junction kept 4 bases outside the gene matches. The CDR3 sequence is CASSPPGQLATNEKLFF. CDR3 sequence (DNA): TGTGCCAGCTCACCACCGGGACAGCTAGCAACTAATGAAAAACTGTTTTTT.

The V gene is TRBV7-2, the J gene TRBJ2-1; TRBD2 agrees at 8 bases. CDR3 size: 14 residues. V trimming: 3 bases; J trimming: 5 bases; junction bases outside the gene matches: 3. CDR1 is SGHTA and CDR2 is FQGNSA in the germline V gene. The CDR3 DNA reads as TGTGCCAGCAGCTTTAGCGGGGTTAACAATGAGCAGTTCTTC. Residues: CASSFSGVNNEQFF. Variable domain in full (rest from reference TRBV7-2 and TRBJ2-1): GAGVSQSPSNKVTEKGKDVELRCDPISGHTALYWYRQSLGQGLEFLIYFQGNSAPDKSGLPSDRFSAERTGGSVSTLTIQRTQQEDSAVYLCASSFSGVNNEQFFGPGTRLTVL.

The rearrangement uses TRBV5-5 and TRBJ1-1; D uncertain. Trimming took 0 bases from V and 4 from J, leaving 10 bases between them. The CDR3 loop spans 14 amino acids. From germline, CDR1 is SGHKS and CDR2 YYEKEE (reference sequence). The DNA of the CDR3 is TGTGCCAGCAGCTTGGCCATGAGTTTCACTGAAGCTTTCTTT. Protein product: CASSLAMSFTEAFF. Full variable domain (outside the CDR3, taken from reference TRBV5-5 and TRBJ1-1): DAGVTQSPTHLIKTRGQQVTLRCSPISGHKSVSWYQQVLGQGPQFIFQYYEKEERGRGNFPDRFSARQFPNYSSELNVNALLLGDSALYLCASSLAMSFTEAFFGQGTRLTVV.

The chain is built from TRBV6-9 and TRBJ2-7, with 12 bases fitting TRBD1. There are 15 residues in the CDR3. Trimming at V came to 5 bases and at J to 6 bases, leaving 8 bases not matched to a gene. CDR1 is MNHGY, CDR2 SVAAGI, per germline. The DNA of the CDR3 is TGTGCCAGCAGTAGGGACAGGGGGCGCCGCGGCGAGCAGTACTTC. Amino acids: CASSRDRGRRGEQYF.

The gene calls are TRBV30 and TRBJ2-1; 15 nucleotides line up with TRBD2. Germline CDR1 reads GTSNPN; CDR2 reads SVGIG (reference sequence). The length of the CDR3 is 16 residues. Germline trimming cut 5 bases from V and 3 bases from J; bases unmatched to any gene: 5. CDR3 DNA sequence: TGTGCCTGGTTGGGACTAGCGGGGGGTCTCTACAATGAGCAGTTCTTC. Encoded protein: CAWLGLAGGLYNEQFF.

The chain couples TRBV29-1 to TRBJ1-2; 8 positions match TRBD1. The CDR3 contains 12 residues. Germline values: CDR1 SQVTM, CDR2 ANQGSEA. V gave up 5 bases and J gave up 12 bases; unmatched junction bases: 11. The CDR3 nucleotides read TGCAGCGTTCTAACCAACAGGGGGAGTCACACCTTC. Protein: CSVLTNRGSHTF.

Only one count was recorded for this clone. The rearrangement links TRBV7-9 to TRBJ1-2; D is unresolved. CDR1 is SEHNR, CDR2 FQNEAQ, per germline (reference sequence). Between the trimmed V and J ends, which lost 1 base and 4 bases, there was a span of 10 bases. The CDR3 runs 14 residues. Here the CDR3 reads CASSLGEGSYGYTF. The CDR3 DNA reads TGTGCCAGCAGCTTAGGTGAGGGATCCTATGGCTACACCTTC. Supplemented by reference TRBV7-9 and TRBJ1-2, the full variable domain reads DTGVSQNPRHKITKRGQNVTFRCDPISEHNRLYWYRQTLGQGPEFLTYFQNEAQLEKSRLLSDRFSAERPKGSFSTLEIQRTEQGDSAMYLCASSLGEGSYGYTFGSGTRLTVV.

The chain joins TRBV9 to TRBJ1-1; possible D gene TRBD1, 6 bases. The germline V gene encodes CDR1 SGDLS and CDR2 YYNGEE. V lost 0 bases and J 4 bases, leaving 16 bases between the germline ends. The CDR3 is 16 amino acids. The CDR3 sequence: CASSVAGGTPSTEAFF. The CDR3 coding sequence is TGTGCCAGCAGCGTAGCTGGTGGGACACCTTCCACTGAAGCTTTCTTT.

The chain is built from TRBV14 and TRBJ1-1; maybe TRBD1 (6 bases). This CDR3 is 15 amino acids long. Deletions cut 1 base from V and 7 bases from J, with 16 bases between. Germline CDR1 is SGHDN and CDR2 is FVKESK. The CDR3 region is CASSQARGIFDEAFF. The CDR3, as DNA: TGTGCCAGCAGCCAAGCAAGGGGGATTTTCGATGAAGCTTTCTTT. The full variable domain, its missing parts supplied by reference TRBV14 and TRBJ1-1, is EAGVTQFPSHSVIEKGQTVTLRCDPISGHDNLYWYRRVMGKEIKFLLHFVKESKQDESGMPNNRFLAERTGGTYSTLKVQPAELEDSGVYFCASSQARGIFDEAFFGQGTRLTVV.

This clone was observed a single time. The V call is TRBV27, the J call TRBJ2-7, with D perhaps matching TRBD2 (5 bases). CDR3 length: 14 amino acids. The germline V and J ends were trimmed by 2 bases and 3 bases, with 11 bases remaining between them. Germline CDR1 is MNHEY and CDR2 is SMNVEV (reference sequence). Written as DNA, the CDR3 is TGTGCCAGCAGTTTACGGGGAACCCTCTACGAGCAGTACTTC. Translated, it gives CASSLRGTLYEQYF.

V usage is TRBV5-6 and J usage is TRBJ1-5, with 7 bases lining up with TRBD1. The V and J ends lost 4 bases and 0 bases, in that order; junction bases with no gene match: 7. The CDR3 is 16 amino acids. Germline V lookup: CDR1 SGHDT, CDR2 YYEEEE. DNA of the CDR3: TGTGCCAGCAGCCTCCGGGACAGAGATAGCAATCAGCCCCAGCATTTT. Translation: CASSLRDRDSNQPQHF.

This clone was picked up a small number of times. CDR3 sequence (DNA): TGTGCCAGCAGCTTTTCGGGGGTGAGCTATGGCTACACCTTC. The encoded protein is CASSFSGVSYGYTF. V is TRBV27 and J is TRBJ1-2, with D possibly being TRBD1 (5 bases). CDR3 length: 14 residues. Germline V gene data show CDR1 as MNHEY and CDR2 as SMNVEV (reference sequence). Trimming pared 6 bases from V and 4 bases from J, leaving 15 bases between.

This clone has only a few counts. The CDR3 region is CASSVRDTKSPLHF. The CDR3, as DNA: TGTGCCAGCAGCGTCCGGGACACGAAATCACCCCTCCACTTT. J is TRBJ1-6 and V is TRBV5-4; perhaps TRBD1 as D (6 bases). This CDR3 spans 14 amino acids. CDR1 and CDR2 from the germline V gene are SGHNT and YYREEE (reference sequence). V was clipped by 4 bases and J by 10 bases, with 15 bases between them.

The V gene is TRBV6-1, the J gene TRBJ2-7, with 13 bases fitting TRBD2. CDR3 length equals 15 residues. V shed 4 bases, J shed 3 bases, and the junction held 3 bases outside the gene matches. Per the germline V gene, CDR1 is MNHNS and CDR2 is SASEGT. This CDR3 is CASSGTSGGFYEQYF. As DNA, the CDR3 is TGTGCCAGCAGTGGGACTAGCGGGGGTTTCTACGAGCAGTACTTC.

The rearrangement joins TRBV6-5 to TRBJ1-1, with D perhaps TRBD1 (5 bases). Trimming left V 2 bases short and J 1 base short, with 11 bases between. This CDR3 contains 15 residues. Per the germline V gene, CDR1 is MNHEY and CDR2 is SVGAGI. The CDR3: CASSYRGDKNTEAFF. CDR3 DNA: TGTGCCAGCAGTTACAGGGGCGATAAGAACACTGAAGCTTTCTTT.